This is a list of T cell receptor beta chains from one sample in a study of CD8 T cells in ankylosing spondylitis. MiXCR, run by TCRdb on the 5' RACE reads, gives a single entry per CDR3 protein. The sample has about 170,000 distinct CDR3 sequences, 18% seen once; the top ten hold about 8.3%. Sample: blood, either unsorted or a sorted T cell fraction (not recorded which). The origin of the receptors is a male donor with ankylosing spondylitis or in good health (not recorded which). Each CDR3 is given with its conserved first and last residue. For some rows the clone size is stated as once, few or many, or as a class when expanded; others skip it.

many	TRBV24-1	CATKGHGELFF
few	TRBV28	CASSLGAGLSPFHQPQHF
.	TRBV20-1	CCARMSGKRGGYNEQFF
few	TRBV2	CASSEKGGGPYEQYF
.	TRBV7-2	CASSWTHNEQFF
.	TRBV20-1	CSARDHRQTNTEAFF
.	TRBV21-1	CASSARDTYTGELFF
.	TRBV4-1	CASSPPAGLNEKLFF
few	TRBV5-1	CASSSERAQETQYF
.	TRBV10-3	CAISELQTAVSYEQYF
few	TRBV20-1	CSARDRSGTSYNEQFF
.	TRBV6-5	CASSWASGEQFF
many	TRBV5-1	CASSSDLAGTEAFF
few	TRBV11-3	CASSLRQASYNEQFF
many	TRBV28	CASTWGYEQYF
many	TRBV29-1	CSVGTEQYF
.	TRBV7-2	CASTRGVGVREQYF
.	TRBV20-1	CSAQMEYQAGNEQFF
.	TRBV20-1	CSAAQETEAFF
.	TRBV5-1	CASSLRPSGGTSQYF
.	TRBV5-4	CASSQQITGRNYEQYF
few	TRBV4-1	CASSQARGSSYEQYF
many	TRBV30	CAWNVGNKGGSGQFF
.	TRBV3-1	CATSRGQLNTGELFF
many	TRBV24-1	CATSSGQGGQPQHF
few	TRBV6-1	CASEGDTEAFF
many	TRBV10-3	CATRTGGDTEAFF
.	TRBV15	CATSRDSLNYGYTF
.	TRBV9	CASSVTDGGGNIQYF
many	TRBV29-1	CSCSQLGRYTF
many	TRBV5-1	CASSLGDTEAFF
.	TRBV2	CASSEGPSSNQPQYF
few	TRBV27	CASRTDRGRDNEQFF
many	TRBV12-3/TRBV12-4	CASSFGLSYEQYF
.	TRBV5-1	CASSLGLQLDSDTQYF
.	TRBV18	CASSSVGGGVNEKLFF
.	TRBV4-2	CASSQDWLGVGTDTQYF
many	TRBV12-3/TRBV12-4	CASRRLAGDNEQYF
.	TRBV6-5	CASRSGTGKYF
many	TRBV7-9	CASSIDGANSPLHF
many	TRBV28	CASGWSTGLYGYTF
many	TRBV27	CASSLWSGRTGELFF
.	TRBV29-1	CSVGGQPLGNEQFF
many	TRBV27	CASSRGTSPNQPQHF
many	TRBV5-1	CASSPGETGNTIYF
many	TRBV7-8	CASSLVLSGSLQETQYF
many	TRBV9	CASSREEGHSGNTIYF
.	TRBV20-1	CSAADIAGQETQYF
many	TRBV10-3	CAITQTGRDGYTF